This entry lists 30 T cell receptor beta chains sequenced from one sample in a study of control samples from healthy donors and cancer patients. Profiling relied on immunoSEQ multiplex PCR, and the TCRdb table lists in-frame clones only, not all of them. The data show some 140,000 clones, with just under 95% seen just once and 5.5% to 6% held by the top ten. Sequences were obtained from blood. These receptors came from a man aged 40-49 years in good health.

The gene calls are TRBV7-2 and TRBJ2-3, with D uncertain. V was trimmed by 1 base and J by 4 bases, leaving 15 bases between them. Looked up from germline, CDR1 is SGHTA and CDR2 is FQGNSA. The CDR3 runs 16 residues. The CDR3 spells CASSLGIAMFSDTQYF. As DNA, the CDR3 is TGTGCCAGCAGCTTAGGGATAGCCATGTTCTCAGATACGCAGTATTTT.

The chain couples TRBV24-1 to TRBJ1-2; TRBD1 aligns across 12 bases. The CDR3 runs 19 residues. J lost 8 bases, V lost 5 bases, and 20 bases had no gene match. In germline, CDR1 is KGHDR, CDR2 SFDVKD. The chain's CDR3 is CATSATHGGQGASFGGYTF. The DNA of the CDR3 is TGTGCCACCAGTGCGACACATGGGGGACAGGGGGCGTCTTTCGGCGGCTACACCTTC.

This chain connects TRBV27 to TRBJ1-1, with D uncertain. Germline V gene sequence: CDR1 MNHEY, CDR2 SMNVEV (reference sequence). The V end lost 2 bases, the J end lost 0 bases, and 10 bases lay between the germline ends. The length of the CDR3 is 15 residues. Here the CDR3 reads CASSLQGGLNTEAFF. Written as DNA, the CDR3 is TGTGCCAGCAGTTTACAAGGCGGACTGAACACTGAAGCTTTCTTT.

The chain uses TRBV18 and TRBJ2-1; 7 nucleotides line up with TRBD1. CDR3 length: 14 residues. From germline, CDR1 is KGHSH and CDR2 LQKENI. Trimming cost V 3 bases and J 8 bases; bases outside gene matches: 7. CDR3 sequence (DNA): TGTGCCAGCTCACCTGACAGGGCTTCAGATGAGCAGTTCTTC. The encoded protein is CASSPDRASDEQFF. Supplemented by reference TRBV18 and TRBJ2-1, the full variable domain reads NAGVMQNPRHLVRRRGQEARLRCSPMKGHSHVYWYRQLPEEGLKFMVYLQKENIIDESGMPKERFSAEFPKEGPSILRIQQVVRGDSAAYFCASSPDRASDEQFFGPGTRLTVL.

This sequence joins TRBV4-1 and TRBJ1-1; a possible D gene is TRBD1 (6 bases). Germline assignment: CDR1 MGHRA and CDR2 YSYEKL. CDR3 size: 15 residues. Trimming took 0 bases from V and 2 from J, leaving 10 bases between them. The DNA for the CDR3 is TGCGCCAGCAGCCAAGATAACAGGGCTAACACTGAAGCTTTCTTT. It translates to CASSQDNRANTEAFF.

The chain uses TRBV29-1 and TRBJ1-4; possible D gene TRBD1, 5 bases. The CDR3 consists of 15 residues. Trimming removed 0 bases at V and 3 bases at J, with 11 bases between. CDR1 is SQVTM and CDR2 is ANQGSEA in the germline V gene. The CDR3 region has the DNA TGCAGCGTTGAAGATGGTAGCAGGGCTAATGAAAAACTGTTTTTT. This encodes CSVEDGSRANEKLFF.

CDR3 sequence: CATPPGTSGSTANTGELFF. CDR3 bases: TGTGCCACCCCTCCCGGGACTAGCGGGTCGACCGCGAACACCGGGGAGCTGTTTTTT. The rearrangement links TRBV24-1 to TRBJ2-2; 12 bases map to TRBD2. Losses at the gene ends were 9 bases for V and 0 bases for J; bases not matched to a gene: 13. The CDR3 totals 19 residues. CDR1 KGHDR and CDR2 SFDVKD come from the germline V gene.

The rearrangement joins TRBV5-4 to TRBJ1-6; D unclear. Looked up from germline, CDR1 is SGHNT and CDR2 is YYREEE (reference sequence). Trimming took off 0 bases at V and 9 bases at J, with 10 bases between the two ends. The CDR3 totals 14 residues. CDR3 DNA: TGTGCCAGCAGCTTGGACAGAGACATTTCACCCCTCCACTTT. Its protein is CASSLDRDISPLHF.

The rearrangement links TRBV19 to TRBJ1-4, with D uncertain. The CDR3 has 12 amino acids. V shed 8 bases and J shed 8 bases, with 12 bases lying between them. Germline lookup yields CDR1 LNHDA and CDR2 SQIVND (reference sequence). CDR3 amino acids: CASAPGLEKLFF. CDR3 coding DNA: TGTGCCAGTGCCCCTGGTCTAGAAAAACTGTTTTTT.

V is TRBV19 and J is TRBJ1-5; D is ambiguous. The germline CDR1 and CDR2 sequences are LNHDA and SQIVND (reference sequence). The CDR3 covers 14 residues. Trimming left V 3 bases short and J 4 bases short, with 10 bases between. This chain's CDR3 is CASSIPHVNQPQHF. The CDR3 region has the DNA TGTGCCAGTAGTATCCCCCACGTGAATCAGCCCCAGCATTTT.

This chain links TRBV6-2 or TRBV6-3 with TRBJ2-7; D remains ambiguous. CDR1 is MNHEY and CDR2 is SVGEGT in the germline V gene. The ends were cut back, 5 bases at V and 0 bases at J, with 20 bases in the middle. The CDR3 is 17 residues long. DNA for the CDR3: TGTGCCAGCAGTCAGCACCCAGATGGTCGACCCTCCTACGAGCAGTACTTC. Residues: CASSQHPDGRPSYEQYF.

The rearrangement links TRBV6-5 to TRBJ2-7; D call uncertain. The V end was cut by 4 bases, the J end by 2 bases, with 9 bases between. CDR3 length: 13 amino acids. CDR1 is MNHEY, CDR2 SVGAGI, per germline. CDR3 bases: TGTGCCAGCAGTTCTGACTGGCCCTACGAGCAGTACTTC. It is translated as CASSSDWPYEQYF.

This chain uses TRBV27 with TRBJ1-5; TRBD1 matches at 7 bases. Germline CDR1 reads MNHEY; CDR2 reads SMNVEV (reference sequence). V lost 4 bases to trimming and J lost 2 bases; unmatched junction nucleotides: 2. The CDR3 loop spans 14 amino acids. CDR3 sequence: CASSSTGRNQPQHF. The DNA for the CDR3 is TGTGCCAGCAGTTCGACAGGGCGCAATCAGCCCCAGCATTTT.

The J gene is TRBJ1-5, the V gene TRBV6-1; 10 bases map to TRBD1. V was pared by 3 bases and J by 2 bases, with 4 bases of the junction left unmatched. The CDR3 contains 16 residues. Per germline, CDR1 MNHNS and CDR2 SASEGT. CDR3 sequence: CASSDDRGRGNQPQHF. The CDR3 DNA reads TGTGCCAGCAGTGACGACAGGGGGCGAGGCAATCAGCCCCAGCATTTT.

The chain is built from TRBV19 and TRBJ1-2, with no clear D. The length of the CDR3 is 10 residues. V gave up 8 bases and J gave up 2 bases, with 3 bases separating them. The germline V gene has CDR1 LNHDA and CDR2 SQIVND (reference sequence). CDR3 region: CASWNYGYTF. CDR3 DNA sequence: TGTGCCAGTTGGAACTATGGCTACACCTTC.

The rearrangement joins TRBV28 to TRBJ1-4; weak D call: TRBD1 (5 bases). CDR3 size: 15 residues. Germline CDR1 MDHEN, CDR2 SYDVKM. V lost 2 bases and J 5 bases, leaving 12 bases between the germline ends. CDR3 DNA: TGTGCCAGCAGTTTAGGGGGGACGCAGAATGAAAAACTGTTTTTT. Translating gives CASSLGGTQNEKLFF.

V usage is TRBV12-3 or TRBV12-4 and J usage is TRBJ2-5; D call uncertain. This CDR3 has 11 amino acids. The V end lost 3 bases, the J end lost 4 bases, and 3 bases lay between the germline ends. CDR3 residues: CASSFRETQYF. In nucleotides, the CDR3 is TGTGCCAGCAGTTTCCGAGAGACCCAGTACTTC.

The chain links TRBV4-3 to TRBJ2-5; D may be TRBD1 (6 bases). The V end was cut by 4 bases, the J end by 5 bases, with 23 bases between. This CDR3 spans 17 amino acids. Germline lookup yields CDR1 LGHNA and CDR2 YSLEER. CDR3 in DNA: TGCGCCAGCAGCCCCGAGGGACCGGGACACATCGGGGAGACCCAGTACTTC. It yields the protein CASSPEGPGHIGETQYF.

DNA of the CDR3: TGTGCCAGCAGGTCTTACAGGGACACTGAAGCTTTCTTT. It codes for CASRSYRDTEAFF. The gene calls are TRBV6-5 and TRBJ1-1; weak D call: TRBD1 (6 bases). Per the germline V gene, CDR1 is MNHEY and CDR2 is SVGAGI. V lost 6 bases and J 3 bases, leaving 11 bases between the germline ends. The CDR3 has 13 amino acids.

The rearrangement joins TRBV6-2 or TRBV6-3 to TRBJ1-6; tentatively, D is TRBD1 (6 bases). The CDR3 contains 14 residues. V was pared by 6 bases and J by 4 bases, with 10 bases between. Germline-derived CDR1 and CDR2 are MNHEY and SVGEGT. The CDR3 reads CASSAQGYNSPLHF. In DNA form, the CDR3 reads TGTGCCAGCAGCGCTCAGGGGTATAATTCACCCCTCCACTTT.

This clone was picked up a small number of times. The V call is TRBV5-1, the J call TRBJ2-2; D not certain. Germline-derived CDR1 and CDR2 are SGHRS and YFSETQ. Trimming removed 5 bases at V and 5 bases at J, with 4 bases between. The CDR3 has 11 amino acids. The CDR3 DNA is TGCGCCAGCAGGAGGACCGGGGAGCTGTTTTTT. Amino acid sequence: CASRRTGELFF.

The CDR3 loop reads CASKRTGDTEAFF. The CDR3 bases are TGTGCCAGCAAACGGACAGGGGACACTGAAGCTTTCTTT. The chain couples TRBV2 to TRBJ1-1; 9 positions agree with TRBD1. J lost 3 bases, V lost 7 bases, and 3 bases had no gene match. The CDR3 runs 13 residues. Germline V gene sequence: CDR1 SNHLY, CDR2 FYNNEI.

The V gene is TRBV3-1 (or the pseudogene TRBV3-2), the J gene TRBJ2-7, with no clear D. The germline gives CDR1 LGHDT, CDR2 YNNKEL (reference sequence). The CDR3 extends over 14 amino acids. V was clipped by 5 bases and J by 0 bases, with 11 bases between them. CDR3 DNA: TGTGCCAGCAGCGACATGCCCGGCTCCTACGAGCAGTACTTC. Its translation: CASSDMPGSYEQYF.

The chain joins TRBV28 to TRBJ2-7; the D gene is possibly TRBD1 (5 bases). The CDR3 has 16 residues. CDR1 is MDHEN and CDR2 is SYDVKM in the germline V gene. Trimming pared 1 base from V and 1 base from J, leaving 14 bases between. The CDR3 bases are TGTGCCAGCAGTTTATCCCCCCGGACACCTTCCTACGAGCAGTACTTC. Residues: CASSLSPRTPSYEQYF.

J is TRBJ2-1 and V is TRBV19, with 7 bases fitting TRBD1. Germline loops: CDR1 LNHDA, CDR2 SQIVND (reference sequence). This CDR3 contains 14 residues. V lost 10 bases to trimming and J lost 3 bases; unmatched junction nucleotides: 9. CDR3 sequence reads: CATSEGAFYNEQFF. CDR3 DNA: TGTGCCACTTCCGAGGGGGCGTTCTACAATGAGCAGTTCTTC. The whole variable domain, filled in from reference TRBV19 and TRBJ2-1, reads DGGITQSPKYLFRKEGQNVTLSCEQNLNHDAMYWYRQDPGQGLRLIYYSQIVNDFQKGDIAEGYSVSREKKESFPLTVTSAQKNPTAFYLCATSEGAFYNEQFFGPGTRLTVL.

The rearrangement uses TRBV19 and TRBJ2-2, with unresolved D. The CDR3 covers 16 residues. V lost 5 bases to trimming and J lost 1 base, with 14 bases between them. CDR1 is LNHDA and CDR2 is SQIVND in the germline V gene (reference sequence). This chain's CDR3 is CASSSFRMLNTGELFF. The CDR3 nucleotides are TGTGCCAGTAGTTCTTTCCGCATGTTGAACACCGGGGAGCTGTTTTTT.

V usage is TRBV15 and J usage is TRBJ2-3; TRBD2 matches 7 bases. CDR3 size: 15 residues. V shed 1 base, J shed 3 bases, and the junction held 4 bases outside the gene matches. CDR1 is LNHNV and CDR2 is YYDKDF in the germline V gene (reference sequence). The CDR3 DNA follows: TGTGCCACCAGCAGAGGTAGGGGAGGGACAGATACGCAGTATTTT. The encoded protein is CATSRGRGGTDTQYF.

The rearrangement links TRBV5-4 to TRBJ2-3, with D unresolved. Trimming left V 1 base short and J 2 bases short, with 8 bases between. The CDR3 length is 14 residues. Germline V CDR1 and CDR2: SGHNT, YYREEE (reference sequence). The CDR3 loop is CASSLNGFTDTQYF. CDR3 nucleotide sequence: TGTGCCAGCAGCTTGAACGGCTTCACAGATACGCAGTATTTT. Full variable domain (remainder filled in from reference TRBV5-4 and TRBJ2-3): ETGVTQSPTHLIKTRGQQVTLRCSSQSGHNTVSWYQQALGQGPQFIFQYYREEENGRGNFPPRFSGLQFPNYSSELNVNALELDDSALYLCASSLNGFTDTQYFGPGTRLTVL.

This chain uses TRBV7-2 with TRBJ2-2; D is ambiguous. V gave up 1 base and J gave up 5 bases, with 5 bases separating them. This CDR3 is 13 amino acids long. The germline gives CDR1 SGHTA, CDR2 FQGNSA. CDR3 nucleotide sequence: TGTGCCAGCAGCTTAGGAGGAACCGGGGAGCTGTTTTTT. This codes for CASSLGGTGELFF.

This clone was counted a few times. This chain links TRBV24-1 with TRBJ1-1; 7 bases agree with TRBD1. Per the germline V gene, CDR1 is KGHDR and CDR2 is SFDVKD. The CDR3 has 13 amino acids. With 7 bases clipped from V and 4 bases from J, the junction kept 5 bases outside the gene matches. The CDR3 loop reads CATRTGQGTEAFF. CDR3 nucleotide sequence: TGTGCCACCAGGACAGGGCAGGGCACTGAAGCTTTCTTT.